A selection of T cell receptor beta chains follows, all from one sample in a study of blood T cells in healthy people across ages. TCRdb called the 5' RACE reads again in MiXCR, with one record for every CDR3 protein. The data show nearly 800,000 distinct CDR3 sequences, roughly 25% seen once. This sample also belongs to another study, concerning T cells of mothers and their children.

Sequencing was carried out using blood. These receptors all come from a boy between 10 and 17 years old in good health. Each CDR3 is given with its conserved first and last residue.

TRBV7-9,CASRGEGEQYF
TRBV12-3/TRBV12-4,CASSLLAGALETQYF
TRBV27,CASSLDRGNYEQYF
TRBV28,CASIARLGDRGQGEQYF
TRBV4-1,CASSQEGTSTDTQYF
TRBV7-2,CASSNRTGMGKELFF
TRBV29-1,CSVEENEKLFF
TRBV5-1,CASSLEQSYNEQFF
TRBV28,CASNMGETQYF
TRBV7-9,CASSLQALGASGRAYEQYF
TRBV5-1,CASSLDSDSYNEQFF
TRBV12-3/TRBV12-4,CASSSPGFGYEQYF
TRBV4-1,CASSQDHRGGGTNEKLFF
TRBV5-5,CASSLTSGRRVEQFF
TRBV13,CASSLGGSSGTDTQYF
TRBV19,CASSTYRDPSSEQYF
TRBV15,CATSSSLPDEQFF
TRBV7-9,CASRPGGYSGNTRYF
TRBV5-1,CASRRSGSGSLTGELFF
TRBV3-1,CASSHTDGQGYGYTF
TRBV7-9,CASSLGGGPGGYTF
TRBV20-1,CSARDSGLLTPF
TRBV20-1,CSARRTTANTGELFF
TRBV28,CAIKGPGANVLTF
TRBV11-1,CASSTDGTPNEQFF
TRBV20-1,CSASSPGGVGQPQHF
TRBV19,CASSPGQGGIFSYEQYF
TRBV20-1,CSASSEETQYF
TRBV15,CATSRALGEGQETQYF
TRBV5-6,CASSLAAILAKNIQYF
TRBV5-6,CASSLEALRQETQYF
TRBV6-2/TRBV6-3,CASSYSKGGADF
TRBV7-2,CASSLDGGGYDEQFF
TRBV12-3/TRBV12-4,CASSSIRISGNTIYF
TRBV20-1,CSAPPGGSYNEQFF
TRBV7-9,CASSPRIGQGPEKLFF
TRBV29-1,CSVEDGTESTDTQYF
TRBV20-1,CSAADFRTYNEQFF
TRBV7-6,CASSSGTSPHEGEEQYF
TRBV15,CATSFTGGEQYF
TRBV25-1,CASSGGVEAFF
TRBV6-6,CASSYGTGSGQPQHF
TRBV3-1,CASSHKAGVSYNEQFF
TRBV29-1,CSVEGGDSVDEQYF
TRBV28,CASSPNRGRNTGELFF
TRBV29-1,CSVVGGKANVLTF
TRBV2,CASEPPGQGKQPQHF
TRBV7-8,CASSFRAGGGSNEQFF
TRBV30,CAWSSRALTSGNTIYF
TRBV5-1,CASTGGSSTQYF
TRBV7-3,CASSSGPRDYEQYF
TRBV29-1,CSVATSGRADNEQFF
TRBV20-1,CSAREGLGTEAFF